A selection of T cell receptor beta chains follows, all from one sample in a study of response to subunit inactivated influenza vaccine. Using its own MiXCR run on the RT-PCR reads, TCRdb lists one record per CDR3 protein. The profile shows under 550,000 distinct CDR3 sequences, approximately 7.2% of them singletons. This sample comprised PBMCs from blood, obtained about 23 months after vaccination. Source of these receptors: a man aged 50-75 years who received an inactivated influenza vaccine. Each CDR3 is given with its conserved first and last residue. The D gene is left open where the match is weak. Not all rows give a size; the values are once, few, many and, for expanded clones, a class.

TRBJ2-2 many NA TRBV7-2 CASSLAFTQGELFF TGTGCCAGCAGCTTAGCGTTTACACAGGGGGAGCTGTTTTTT
TRBJ2-2 few NA TRBV5-5 CASSLVVTANTGELFF TGTGCCAGCAGCTTGGTTGTGACGGCGAACACCGGGGAGCTGTTTTTT
TRBJ2-5 NA TRBD2 TRBV20-1 CSARSGLAGGYQETQYF TGCAGTGCTAGAAGCGGGCTAGCGGGGGGGTACCAAGAGACCCAGTACTTC
TRBJ2-7 few NA TRBV15 CATSRDPTYEQYF TGTGCCACCAGCAGAGATCCTACCTACGAGCAGTACTTC
TRBJ2-1 NA NA TRBV5-5 CASSLAPSVQFF TGTGCCAGCAGCTTGGCCCCTAGCGTGCAGTTCTTC
TRBJ1-5 many NA TRBV6-2/TRBV6-3 CASSYSGHSNQPQHF TGTGCCAGCAGTTACTCGGGACATAGCAATCAGCCCCAGCATTTT
TRBJ2-7 NA NA TRBV12-3/TRBV12-4 CASRPSGATFGQYF TGTGCCAGCAGGCCCTCCGGGGCGACCTTTGGGCAGTACTTC
TRBJ2-7 NA TRBD1 TRBV24-1 CATSDGGQGYDEQYF TGTGCCACCAGTGATGGGGGACAGGGATATGACGAGCAGTACTTC
TRBJ2-3 NA TRBD2 TRBV24-1 CATSDLAGGPDTQYF TGTGCCACCAGTGATTTAGCGGGAGGTCCAGATACGCAGTATTTT
TRBJ2-5 NA NA TRBV28 CASSLRAAAQETQYF TGTGCCAGCAGTTTAAGGGCAGCAGCCCAAGAGACCCAGTACTTC
TRBJ1-2 many NA TRBV29-1 CSVEESGYTF TGCAGCGTTGAAGAAAGTGGCTACACCTTC
TRBJ2-1 few NA TRBV5-5 CASSLMFGNEQFF TGTGCCAGCAGCTTGATGTTCGGCAATGAGCAGTTCTTC
TRBJ2-7 many NA TRBV14 CASSQEGEQYF TGTGCCAGCAGCCAAGAGGGGGAGCAGTACTTC
TRBJ2-7 NA TRBD2 TRBV12-3/TRBV12-4 CASSLYGRAGGEQYF TGTGCCAGCAGTTTGTACGGGAGGGCCGGAGGGGAGCAGTACTTC
TRBJ2-1 NA TRBD2 TRBV19 CASSIDRGGPYNEQFF TGTGCCAGTAGTATAGATCGGGGGGGGCCCTACAATGAGCAGTTCTTC
TRBJ2-2 few NA TRBV4-3 CASSQDHGAAGELFF TGCGCCAGCAGCCAAGATCACGGTGCAGCCGGGGAGCTGTTTTTT
TRBJ2-1 once NA TRBV10-3 CAISFGPGTNEQFF TGTGCCATCAGTTTTGGGCCAGGGACCAATGAGCAGTTCTTC
TRBJ1-1 many NA TRBV5-1 CASSMTGWWDTEAFF TGCGCCAGCAGCATGACAGGCTGGTGGGACACTGAAGCTTTCTTT
TRBJ2-1 many NA TRBV6-5 CASSSSRGRVNEQFF TGTGCCAGCAGTTCATCGCGGGGGCGCGTCAATGAGCAGTTCTTC
TRBJ2-3 few NA TRBV7-3 CASSSGAGTDTQYF TGTGCCAGCAGCTCTGGGGCGGGCACAGATACGCAGTATTTT
TRBJ2-5 few TRBD2 TRBV6-2/TRBV6-3 CASNRLAGKETQYF TGTGCCAGCAACCGTCTAGCGGGAAAAGAGACCCAGTACTTC
TRBJ1-1 many NA TRBV28 CASSPTGHLNTEAFF TGTGCCAGCAGCCCCACCGGGCACCTGAACACTGAAGCTTTCTTT
TRBJ2-7 many NA TRBV29-1 CSVGGSYEQYF TGCAGCGTGGGAGGATCCTACGAGCAGTACTTC
TRBJ2-3 few NA TRBV6-5 CASSYGGTTDTQYF TGTGCCAGCAGTTACGGCGGAACGACAGATACGCAGTATTTT
TRBJ2-7 few TRBD1 TRBV15 CATSRERGQGNEQYF TGTGCCACCAGCAGAGAAAGGGGACAGGGAAACGAGCAGTACTTC
TRBJ2-2 NA NA TRBV7-8 CASSPRGAGVTGELFF TGTGCCAGCAGCCCCCGGGGAGCGGGTGTCACCGGGGAGCTGTTTTTT
TRBJ2-1 many TRBD2 TRBV15 CATSRDRASGIRYNEQFF TGTGCCACCAGCAGAGATCGCGCTAGCGGGATCAGGTACAATGAGCAGTTCTTC
TRBJ2-1 few TRBD1 TRBV16 CASSRFGTVSYNEQFF TGTGCCAGCAGCCGGTTCGGGACAGTTTCCTACAATGAGCAGTTCTTC
TRBJ2-3 few TRBD2 TRBV7-2 CASSLRSGGPPDTQYF TGTGCCAGCAGCTTACGGTCGGGAGGGCCTCCAGATACGCAGTATTTT
TRBJ2-2 many TRBD1 TRBV5-1 CASSFRTGEPNTGELFF TGCGCCAGCAGCTTCAGGACAGGGGAACCGAACACCGGGGAGCTGTTTTTT
TRBJ2-7 few NA TRBV7-9 CASSFTGPTSGEQYF TGTGCCAGCAGCTTTACGGGACCTACTTCAGGCGAGCAGTACTTC
TRBJ1-1 many NA TRBV29-1 CSAGGAGAPNTEAFF TGCAGCGCCGGGGGGGCAGGGGCCCCGAACACTGAAGCTTTCTTT
TRBJ1-1 NA NA TRBV24-1 CATSVPRTEAFF TGTGCCACCAGTGTCCCCCGCACTGAAGCTTTCTTT
TRBJ1-4 many TRBD1 TRBV20-1 CSAIRQGTSEKLFF TGCAGTGCTATCCGACAGGGGACTTCGGAAAAACTGTTTTTT
TRBJ1-1 NA TRBD1 TRBV5-1 CASSVGQGGEREAFF TGCGCCAGCAGCGTAGGACAGGGAGGCGAAAGGGAAGCTTTCTTT
TRBJ1-5 NA NA TRBV27 CASSPRPGNQPQHF TGTGCCAGCAGTCCGAGACCCGGCAATCAGCCCCAGCATTTT
TRBJ2-1 many NA TRBV3-1 CASSQRRGSYNEQFF TGTGCCAGCAGCCAGCGCAGGGGCTCCTACAATGAGCAGTTCTTC
TRBJ1-2 NA NA TRBV6-1 CASRTGATYGYTF TGTGCCAGCAGGACCGGGGCTACCTATGGCTACACCTTC
TRBJ2-4 many NA TRBV18 CASSPPLQVQNIQYF TGTGCCAGCTCACCACCCTTGCAGGTACAAAACATTCAGTACTTC
TRBJ2-2 NA NA TRBV28 CASSLFAAGNTGELFF TGTGCCAGCAGTTTATTCGCAGCGGGGAACACCGGGGAGCTGTTTTTT
TRBJ2-1 few TRBD2 TRBV15 CATSGGLAASPRYNEQFF TGTGCCACCAGCGGCGGACTAGCGGCGAGCCCCCGCTACAATGAGCAGTTCTTC
TRBJ2-2 many NA TRBV27 CASRRERTANTGELFF TGTGCCAGCCGACGCGAGCGGACAGCGAACACCGGGGAGCTGTTTTTT
TRBJ2-7 NA TRBD1 TRBV12-3/TRBV12-4 CASSLGQGAYYEQYF TGTGCCAGCAGCCTCGGACAGGGGGCTTACTACGAGCAGTACTTC
TRBJ1-2 many TRBD1 TRBV5-1 CASSPGDRLSGYTF TGCGCCAGCAGCCCAGGGGACAGGTTGTCCGGCTACACCTTC
TRBJ2-5 few TRBD2 TRBV12-3/TRBV12-4 CASSGEGRQETQYF TGTGCCAGCAGCGGGGAGGGACGACAAGAGACCCAGTACTTC